This is a list of T cell receptor beta chains from one sample in a study of cytomegalovirus exposure and HLA in healthy donors. Profiled with immunoSEQ multiplex PCR; TCRdb holds only in-frame clones, not every one. The sample lists about 160,000 clones, around four fifths occurring once. The sequencing input was PBMCs. These receptors were taken from a man aged 25 to 40 in good health and CMV-seronegative. The CDR3 runs from the conserved cysteine through the conserved F or W. Fields, in order: J gene, D gene, V gene, clone size, CDR3 DNA, CDR3 protein. A D gene is named only where the DNA matches it firmly. Expanded clones are given a class, and other clones once, few, many or no size at all.

J gene: TRBJ1-4; D gene: NA; V gene: TRBV7-9; clone size: NA; CDR3 DNA: TGTGCCAGCAGCTTAGGGGGATCAGGGTCAACTAATGAAAAACTGTTTTTT; CDR3 protein: CASSLGGSGSTNEKLFF
J gene: TRBJ1-3; D gene: TRBD1; V gene: TRBV13; clone size: NA; CDR3 DNA: TGTGCCAGCAGCTCCCCCGGGACAGGGGATAGCACCATATATTTT; CDR3 protein: CASSSPGTGDSTIYF
J gene: TRBJ2-7; D gene: TRBD1; V gene: TRBV4-3; clone size: NA; CDR3 DNA: TGCGCCAGCAGCCACTCCGGGACAGGGGGTTACGAGCAGTACTTC; CDR3 protein: CASSHSGTGGYEQYF
J gene: TRBJ2-7; D gene: TRBD2; V gene: TRBV15; clone size: NA; CDR3 DNA: TGTGCCACCAGCAGAGAACGGGCGGGAGGGCCGAGTGAGCAGTACTTC; CDR3 protein: CATSRERAGGPSEQYF
J gene: TRBJ1-5; D gene: NA; V gene: TRBV15; clone size: few; CDR3 DNA: TGTGCCACCAGCAGAGTGGCGGCAGGGCGCAATCAGCCCCAGCATTTT; CDR3 protein: CATSRVAAGRNQPQHF
J gene: TRBJ1-6; D gene: NA; V gene: TRBV6-1; clone size: NA; CDR3 DNA: TGTGCCAGCAGTGCTGGCACAGATTCACCCCTCCACTTT; CDR3 protein: CASSAGTDSPLHF
J gene: TRBJ2-2; D gene: NA; V gene: TRBV4-3; clone size: NA; CDR3 DNA: TGCGCCAGCAGCCAAGACCTCGGGTCAGGGATTGACACCGGGGAGCTGTTTTTT; CDR3 protein: CASSQDLGSGIDTGELFF
J gene: TRBJ2-1; D gene: TRBD1; V gene: TRBV10-3; clone size: NA; CDR3 DNA: TGTGCCATCAGATCCGGGACAGGGGGCGCCCACAATGAGCAGTTCTTC; CDR3 protein: CAIRSGTGGAHNEQFF
J gene: TRBJ2-4; D gene: NA; V gene: TRBV20-1; clone size: once; CDR3 DNA: TGCAGTGCTAGTTACGGGAACATTCAGTACTTC; CDR3 protein: CSASYGNIQYF
J gene: TRBJ2-5; D gene: NA; V gene: TRBV11-2; clone size: NA; CDR3 DNA: TGTGCCAGCAGCCTCGCTACAGCCCAAGAGACCCAGTACTTC; CDR3 protein: CASSLATAQETQYF
J gene: TRBJ1-4; D gene: TRBD1; V gene: TRBV28; clone size: NA; CDR3 DNA: TGTGCCAGCATTGAGGGGGCGAGCGGTGAAAAACTGTTTTTT; CDR3 protein: CASIEGASGEKLFF
J gene: TRBJ1-1; D gene: NA; V gene: TRBV11-3; clone size: NA; CDR3 DNA: TGTGCCAGCAGCTTAGGAGGGTCGAACGGGGTGACTGAAGCTTTCTTT; CDR3 protein: CASSLGGSNGVTEAFF
J gene: TRBJ1-5; D gene: TRBD1; V gene: TRBV5-6; clone size: NA; CDR3 DNA: TGTGCCAGCAGCTTGTTCGGGACAGGGGAAGGTCAGCCCCAGCATTTT; CDR3 protein: CASSLFGTGEGQPQHF
J gene: TRBJ2-2; D gene: NA; V gene: TRBV5-1; clone size: NA; CDR3 DNA: TGCGCCAGCAGCTTGGATACACCAACCGGGGAGCTGTTTTTT; CDR3 protein: CASSLDTPTGELFF
J gene: TRBJ2-5; D gene: TRBD2; V gene: TRBV5-1; clone size: NA; CDR3 DNA: TGCGCCAGCAGCTCGGGACTAGCGGGGGCCCAGTACTTC; CDR3 protein: CASSSGLAGAQYF
J gene: TRBJ2-2; D gene: NA; V gene: TRBV11-3; clone size: NA; CDR3 DNA: TGTGCCAGCAGCGCCGGGACTTCGAACACCGGGGAGCTGTTTTTT; CDR3 protein: CASSAGTSNTGELFF
J gene: TRBJ2-4; D gene: NA; V gene: TRBV30; clone size: NA; CDR3 DNA: TGTGCCTGGAGTGCAAGGAGACTCTTCGCGGGAAACATTCAGTACTTC; CDR3 protein: CAWSARRLFAGNIQYF
J gene: TRBJ1-5; D gene: NA; V gene: TRBV30; clone size: NA; CDR3 DNA: TGTGCCTGGAGTGTTGGAGGTTTGAGTCAGCCCCAGCATTTT; CDR3 protein: CAWSVGGLSQPQHF
J gene: TRBJ1-2; D gene: NA; V gene: TRBV6-6; clone size: once; CDR3 DNA: TGTGCCAGCAGTTACTCGTCTTCTAACTATGGCTACACCTTC; CDR3 protein: CASSYSSSNYGYTF
J gene: TRBJ2-7; D gene: TRBD2; V gene: TRBV2; clone size: NA; CDR3 DNA: TGTGCCAGCAGTGAAACGGGAGGGCCCGCCTACGAGCAGTACTTC; CDR3 protein: CASSETGGPAYEQYF
J gene: TRBJ2-7; D gene: TRBD2; V gene: TRBV5-6; clone size: few; CDR3 DNA: TGTGCCAGCAGCTTGGGACTAGCGGGGGCTAACTACGAGCAGTACTTC; CDR3 protein: CASSLGLAGANYEQYF
J gene: TRBJ1-2; D gene: TRBD1; V gene: TRBV7-9; clone size: NA; CDR3 DNA: TGTGCCAGCAGCCCTACAATCCCGACAGGGTCCTATGGCTACACCTTC; CDR3 protein: CASSPTIPTGSYGYTF
J gene: TRBJ1-2; D gene: NA; V gene: TRBV6-5; clone size: NA; CDR3 DNA: TGTGCCAGCAGAAGACAGGTGCCTACCTATGGCTACACCTTC; CDR3 protein: CASRRQVPTYGYTF
J gene: TRBJ2-7; D gene: NA; V gene: TRBV11-3; clone size: NA; CDR3 DNA: TGTGCCAGCAGCTTAGGACCCCAGCGGGAGCAGTACTTC; CDR3 protein: CASSLGPQREQYF
J gene: TRBJ1-1; D gene: NA; V gene: TRBV13; clone size: NA; CDR3 DNA: TGTGCCAGCAGCTGGCCAGCGAGTCCGAACACTGAAGCTTTCTTT; CDR3 protein: CASSWPASPNTEAFF
J gene: TRBJ2-1; D gene: TRBD2; V gene: TRBV9; clone size: NA; CDR3 DNA: TGTGCCAGCAGCGTAGTCGGGGGGGGCGCCTACAATGAGCAGTTCTTC; CDR3 protein: CASSVVGGGAYNEQFF
J gene: TRBJ1-5; D gene: NA; V gene: TRBV4-1; clone size: NA; CDR3 DNA: TGCGCCAGCTCCGGGGTAAATAGCAATCAGCCCCAGCATTTT; CDR3 protein: CASSGVNSNQPQHF
J gene: TRBJ2-1; D gene: TRBD2; V gene: TRBV9; clone size: few; CDR3 DNA: TGTGCCAGCAGCAAAAGGGGACTAGCGGGAGTATACAATGAGCAGTTCTTC; CDR3 protein: CASSKRGLAGVYNEQFF
J gene: TRBJ2-5; D gene: TRBD2; V gene: TRBV28; clone size: NA; CDR3 DNA: TGTGCCAGCAGTACTTTTAGCGGGAACAAAGGAGAGACCCAGTACTTC; CDR3 protein: CASSTFSGNKGETQYF
J gene: TRBJ2-3; D gene: TRBD2; V gene: TRBV7-3; clone size: NA; CDR3 DNA: TGTGCCAGCAGCCGGACTAGCGGGAGCCCAGATACGCAGTATTTT; CDR3 protein: CASSRTSGSPDTQYF
J gene: TRBJ2-3; D gene: NA; V gene: TRBV7-9; clone size: NA; CDR3 DNA: TGTGCCAGCAGCTGGGCAGGGGTATCAGATACGCAGTATTTT; CDR3 protein: CASSWAGVSDTQYF
J gene: TRBJ1-5; D gene: NA; V gene: TRBV28; clone size: NA; CDR3 DNA: TGTGCCAGCAGCCGGGACAACAATCAGCCCCAGCATTTT; CDR3 protein: CASSRDNNQPQHF
J gene: TRBJ2-5; D gene: TRBD1; V gene: TRBV4-3; clone size: NA; CDR3 DNA: TGCGCCAGCAGCCAAGATCCCGGGACAGGGTTGGAGACCCAGTACTTC; CDR3 protein: CASSQDPGTGLETQYF
J gene: TRBJ1-6; D gene: NA; V gene: TRBV4-1; clone size: NA; CDR3 DNA: TGCGCCAGCAGCCAAGATGGTACAGGGAGAAATTCACCCCTCCACTTT; CDR3 protein: CASSQDGTGRNSPLHF
J gene: TRBJ2-5; D gene: TRBD2; V gene: TRBV5-1; clone size: NA; CDR3 DNA: TGCGCCAGCAGCTTGGCCCGTAGCGGGAGGGCCATGGAGACCCAGTACTTC; CDR3 protein: CASSLARSGRAMETQYF
J gene: TRBJ1-6; D gene: TRBD1; V gene: TRBV7-9; clone size: NA; CDR3 DNA: TGTGCCAGCAGCTTAGTGGGACAGGGGATTTTCGCCCTCCACTTT; CDR3 protein: CASSLVGQGIFALHF
J gene: TRBJ1-4; D gene: NA; V gene: TRBV19; clone size: NA; CDR3 DNA: TGTGCCAGTAGGTTCCCGGGGGGGGATGATGAAAAACTGTTTTTT; CDR3 protein: CASRFPGGDDEKLFF
J gene: TRBJ2-1; D gene: TRBD2; V gene: TRBV14; clone size: NA; CDR3 DNA: TGTGCCAGCAGCCAGTCCAGGACTAGTTTTGGCTCCTACAATGAGCAGTTCTTC; CDR3 protein: CASSQSRTSFGSYNEQFF
J gene: TRBJ2-3; D gene: TRBD1; V gene: TRBV7-2; clone size: NA; CDR3 DNA: TGTGCCAGCAGCTCTCGGGACAGGGCAGGAACAGATACGCAGTATTTT; CDR3 protein: CASSSRDRAGTDTQYF
J gene: TRBJ2-5; D gene: TRBD1; V gene: TRBV19; clone size: NA; CDR3 DNA: TGTGCCACCAGGGACAGGGGAAAAGAGACCCAGTACTTC; CDR3 protein: CATRDRGKETQYF
J gene: TRBJ2-4; D gene: NA; V gene: TRBV6-5; clone size: NA; CDR3 DNA: TGTGCCAGCAGTTACTCAGGGGGCAAAAACATTCAGTACTTC; CDR3 protein: CASSYSGGKNIQYF
J gene: TRBJ1-3; D gene: NA; V gene: TRBV7-2; clone size: NA; CDR3 DNA: TGTGCCAGCAGCACAAGGACAACCACTGGAAACACCATATATTTT; CDR3 protein: CASSTRTTTGNTIYF
J gene: TRBJ1-5; D gene: TRBD1; V gene: TRBV30; clone size: NA; CDR3 DNA: TGTGCCTGGAGTGACCAGGGACAGATCAATCAGCCCCAGCATTTT; CDR3 protein: CAWSDQGQINQPQHF
J gene: TRBJ1-6; D gene: NA; V gene: TRBV4-1; clone size: NA; CDR3 DNA: TGCGCCAGCAGCCAAGAGGGTCAGTGGGGCAATTCACCCCTCCACTTT; CDR3 protein: CASSQEGQWGNSPLHF
J gene: TRBJ1-3; D gene: NA; V gene: TRBV19; clone size: NA; CDR3 DNA: TGTGCCAGTAAAAGACAGTCAAGCTCTGGAAACACCATATATTTT; CDR3 protein: CASKRQSSSGNTIYF
J gene: TRBJ2-1; D gene: TRBD2; V gene: TRBV7-2; clone size: NA; CDR3 DNA: TGTGCCAGCAGCTTAGGGCAAGCGGGGCCCAATGAGCAGTTCTTC; CDR3 protein: CASSLGQAGPNEQFF
J gene: TRBJ1-6; D gene: NA; V gene: TRBV27; clone size: NA; CDR3 DNA: TGTGCCAGCAGTTTTCCCCTAGTGAATTCACCCCTCCACTTT; CDR3 protein: CASSFPLVNSPLHF
J gene: TRBJ1-4; D gene: TRBD1; V gene: TRBV6-1; clone size: few; CDR3 DNA: TGTGCCAGCAGTGCGGACAGGATCACAACTAATGAAAAACTGTTTTTT; CDR3 protein: CASSADRITTNEKLFF
J gene: TRBJ2-3; D gene: NA; V gene: TRBV18; clone size: NA; CDR3 DNA: TGTGCCAGCTCACCAGCAGGGGCTAGCACAGATACGCAGTATTTT; CDR3 protein: CASSPAGASTDTQYF
J gene: TRBJ2-7; D gene: NA; V gene: TRBV7-2; clone size: NA; CDR3 DNA: TGTGCCAGCAGCTTAGTAGGGCAGGGCTACGAGCAGTACTTC; CDR3 protein: CASSLVGQGYEQYF
J gene: TRBJ2-2; D gene: NA; V gene: TRBV12-5; clone size: once; CDR3 DNA: TGTGCTAGTGGTTTCGACACATCGCTTTACACCGGGGAGCTGTTTTTT; CDR3 protein: CASGFDTSLYTGELFF
J gene: TRBJ2-1; D gene: NA; V gene: TRBV27; clone size: NA; CDR3 DNA: TGTGCCAGCAGGACCTCCGGACAGCCGAGAAAGCAGTTCTTC; CDR3 protein: CASRTSGQPRKQFF
J gene: TRBJ2-5; D gene: TRBD1; V gene: TRBV5-1; clone size: NA; CDR3 DNA: TGCGCCAGCAGCTTGCTAGGGGGCCTCCAAGAGACCCAGTACTTC; CDR3 protein: CASSLLGGLQETQYF